The 2 T cell receptor beta chains reported below all come from one sample, sequenced in a study of T-cell reconstitution after alpha-beta-depleted transplantation in children. Unique molecular identifiers were incorporated during preparation of the TCRbeta library. TCRdb reprocessed the PCR reads with MiXCR, giving one entry per CDR3 protein. There are about 460,000 distinct CDR3 sequences in the sample; under 15% occur only once, and more than 5.5% lies in the top ten. The sample here was PBMCs from the stem cell graft donor, taken from the stem cell graft. These receptors were taken from a human donor who donated a stem cell graft to a child with combined immunodeficiency.

The sample holds a few counts of this clonotype. V and J are TRBV28 and TRBJ1-5; D is unresolved. Germline V gene sequence: CDR1 MDHEN, CDR2 SYDVKM. V lost 1 base and J lost 9, with 16 bases in between. The CDR3 is 15 residues long. The CDR3 here is CASSLSPSNSAPQHF. The CDR3 bases are TGTGCCAGCAGTTTATCCCCCTCCAACAGTGCGCCCCAGCATTTT.

The chain links TRBV13 to TRBJ1-3, with 8 bases matching TRBD1. Germline V gene data show CDR1 as PRHDT and CDR2 as FYEKMQ (reference sequence). Trimming removed 4 bases from V and 2 bases from J; junction bases left unmatched: 10. The CDR3 extends over 17 amino acids. The CDR3 reads CASSSETLQGAGNTIYF. The DNA of the CDR3 is TGTGCCAGCAGCTCCGAAACGCTACAGGGGGCTGGAAACACCATATATTTT.